Below are 30 T cell receptor beta chains sequenced from a single sample in a study of blood T cell repertoires in COVID-19 (dated by TCRdb to about 2020). Receptor libraries were prepared by the immunoSEQ multiplex PCR assay. Not all clones reach the TCRdb copy of this immuneACCESS table, which keeps in-frame sequences only. Checked studies attribute under half of the gap to unresolved V genes and leave the rest unexplained. This sample lists fewer than 150,000 clones; more than 70% were detected once. 10% to 13% of the sample goes to the ten largest clones. The sample consisted of peripheral blood. The receptor source for this set is a man over 45 with active or convalescent COVID-19.

The chain combines TRBV6-1 with TRBJ2-4, with a tentative D call TRBD1 (6 bases). Trimming cost V 4 bases and J 5 bases, with 18 bases left between them. The CDR3 contains 16 residues. Germline CDR1 and CDR2: MNHNS and SASEGT. The CDR3 here is CASSVGTSRSENIQYF. DNA of the CDR3: TGTGCCAGCAGTGTCGGGACATCTCGCTCAGAAAACATTCAGTACTTC.

The DNA for the CDR3 is TGCAGCGCATCGGACAGGAATTACGGGGTGGAGACCCAGTACTTC. It yields the protein CSASDRNYGVETQYF. The rearrangement links TRBV29-1 to TRBJ2-5, with 7 nucleotides matching TRBD1. V lost 7 bases, J lost 5 bases, and 16 bases stayed unmatched. The CDR3 runs to 15 residues. In germline, CDR1 is SQVTM, CDR2 ANQGSEA.

The gene calls are TRBV10-1 and TRBJ1-2; unclear D gene. Trimming took 4 bases from V and 2 from J, leaving 8 bases between them. Germline lookup yields CDR1 WNHNN and CDR2 SYGVQD (reference sequence). The CDR3 has 13 residues. The CDR3, as DNA: TGCGCCAGCAGTGCGAGGGCGAACTATGGCTACACCTTC. Translating gives CASSARANYGYTF.

The chain uses TRBV7-9 and TRBJ2-7; D uncertain. Looked up from germline, CDR1 is SEHNR and CDR2 is FQNEAQ (reference sequence). This CDR3 has 14 residues. Trimming stripped 1 base from V and 3 bases from J, with 10 bases between. This CDR3 is CASSLGDTVYEQYF. In DNA form, the CDR3 reads TGTGCCAGCAGCTTAGGAGACACCGTCTACGAGCAGTACTTC.

This clone was counted only a few times. V and J are TRBV4-1 and TRBJ1-4; a weak D match, TRBD1 (6 bases). The germline V gene encodes CDR1 MGHRA and CDR2 YSYEKL. There are 14 residues in the CDR3. V was trimmed by 3 bases and J by 4 bases, leaving 9 bases between them. CDR3 DNA sequence: TGCGCCAGCAGCCATCAGGGGTTTAATGAAAAACTGTTTTTT. Translated: CASSHQGFNEKLFF.

The chain recombines TRBV5-1 with TRBJ1-4; 7 nucleotides line up with TRBD1. CDR1 and CDR2 (germline): SGHRS, YFSETQ. CDR3 size: 15 residues. With 3 bases clipped from V and 1 base from J, the junction kept 3 bases outside the gene matches. CDR3 residues: CASSSGQLTNEKLFF. CDR3 nucleotide sequence: TGCGCCAGCAGCTCGGGACAGTTAACTAATGAAAAACTGTTTTTT.

This rearrangement joins TRBV19 to TRBJ2-1; 13 bases are a match to TRBD2. CDR3 length: 15 residues. Germline V CDR1 and CDR2: LNHDA, SQIVND (reference sequence). V lost 5 bases to trimming and J lost 7 bases; unmatched junction nucleotides: 5. DNA of the CDR3: TGTGCCAGTAGTGCACTAGCGGGAGGGCCGAATGAGCAGTTCTTC. Protein sequence: CASSALAGGPNEQFF.

The CDR3 nucleotides read TGTGCCAGCAGCTTCGGACAGATAGACACAGATACGCAGTATTTT. Translated: CASSFGQIDTDTQYF. The V gene is TRBV5-4, the J gene TRBJ2-3; tentative D call: TRBD1 (6 bases). Germline V gives CDR1 SGHNT, CDR2 YYREEE (reference sequence). This CDR3 region has 15 residues. The V end was cut by 2 bases, the J end by 2 bases, with 12 bases between.

The chain has TRBV18 and TRBJ2-5; 7 bases are a match to TRBD2. The CDR3 is made up of 15 amino acids. In germline, CDR1 is KGHSH, CDR2 LQKENI. Unmatched junction bases numbered 4, after V lost 1 base and J lost 2 bases. The CDR3 nucleotides are TGTGCCAGCTCACCACGGCTAGCGGAGCAAGAGACCCAGTACTTC. The encoded protein is CASSPRLAEQETQYF.

The V and J genes are TRBV6-1 and TRBJ1-5, with D uncertain. Trimming removed 2 bases at V and 7 bases at J, with 9 bases between. In germline, CDR1 is MNHNS, CDR2 SASEGT. The CDR3 consists of 13 residues. CDR3 amino acids: CASSESPRQPQHF. The CDR3 DNA reads TGTGCCAGCAGTGAATCCCCCAGGCAGCCCCAGCATTTT.

The rearrangement links TRBV10-3 to TRBJ2-7; D gene uncertain. The germline V gene encodes CDR1 ENHRY and CDR2 SYGVKD. The CDR3 loop spans 13 amino acids. The ends were cut back, 2 bases at V and 3 bases at J, with 8 bases in the middle. The CDR3 loop is CAISEAAGYEQYF. The CDR3 DNA reads TGTGCCATCAGTGAGGCGGCTGGCTACGAGCAGTACTTC.

The chain joins TRBV28 to TRBJ1-1; perhaps TRBD1 as D (6 bases). V dropped 6 bases and J dropped 5 bases, with 13 bases sitting between them. The CDR3 length is 13 residues. Germline lookup yields CDR1 MDHEN and CDR2 SYDVKM. Here the CDR3 reads CASRTGNPTEAFF. The DNA for the CDR3 is TGTGCCAGCAGAACAGGGAATCCGACTGAAGCTTTCTTT.

There are many counts of this clone. V gene TRBV2 combines with J gene TRBJ2-2; 8 nucleotides line up with TRBD1. Germline trimming cut 1 base from V and 7 bases from J; bases unmatched to any gene: 11. The CDR3 length is 17 residues. Looked up from germline, CDR1 is SNHLY and CDR2 is FYNNEI. CDR3 sequence reads: CASSEEGQGAGNGELFF. CDR3 coding DNA: TGTGCCAGCAGTGAAGAAGGGCAGGGGGCGGGAAACGGGGAGCTGTTTTTT.

This chain connects TRBV28 to TRBJ2-7; no clear D gene. In germline, CDR1 is MDHEN, CDR2 SYDVKM. Trimming shortened V by 6 bases and J by 2 bases, and 11 bases separated the two germline ends. The CDR3 sequence is 13 residues long. The CDR3 DNA follows: TGTGCCAGCAGGATAACAGCCACCTACGAGCAGTACTTC. It codes for CASRITATYEQYF. Supplemented by reference TRBV28 and TRBJ2-7, the full variable domain reads DVKVTQSSRYLVKRTGEKVFLECVQDMDHENMFWYRQDPGLGLRLIYFSYDVKMKEKGDIPEGYSVSREKKERFSLILESASTNQTSMYLCASRITATYEQYFGPGTRLTVT.

Only one count was recorded for this clone. The DNA for the CDR3 is TGTGCCAGCAGAAGGTGGGCTTTCCGAAGCTCCTACAATGAGCAGTTCTTC. This gives the protein CASRRWAFRSSYNEQFF. The chain uses TRBV3-1 (or the pseudogene TRBV3-2) and TRBJ2-1, with D uncertain. Trimming left V 6 bases short and J 0 bases short, with 18 bases between. Germline CDR1 is LGHDT and CDR2 is YNNKEL (reference sequence). The CDR3 spans 17 residues.

The chain joins TRBV6-5 to TRBJ2-3; the D gene is possibly TRBD1 (5 bases). Trimming pared 7 bases from V and 1 base from J, leaving 12 bases between. The CDR3 contains 14 residues. CDR1 MNHEY and CDR2 SVGAGI come from the germline V gene. The CDR3 nucleotides read TGTGCCAGCACCCCACAGGTCGGCACAGATACGCAGTATTTT. Translated, it gives CASTPQVGTDTQYF.

J is TRBJ1-2 and V is TRBV28; D not resolved. Germline V gene data show CDR1 as MDHEN and CDR2 as SYDVKM. This CDR3 is 11 amino acids long. The V end lost 4 bases, the J end lost 4 bases, and 4 bases lay between the germline ends. The DNA of the CDR3 is TGTGCCAGCAGTTCCGTCTATGGCTACACCTTC. Amino acids: CASSSVYGYTF.

The CDR3 reads CASSLELAGTEQFF. The DNA for the CDR3 is TGTGCCAGCAGCTTAGAACTAGCGGGGACTGAGCAGTTCTTC. The gene calls are TRBV7-2 and TRBJ2-1; 10 bases map to TRBD2. Germline assignment: CDR1 SGHTA and CDR2 FQGNSA. The trim removed 1 base at V and 9 bases at J, leaving 3 bases unmatched. The CDR3 has 14 amino acids.

V and J are TRBV5-4 and TRBJ1-3; no clear D gene. Trimming pared 0 bases from V and 9 bases from J, leaving 13 bases between. Germline CDR1 SGHNT, CDR2 YYREEE (reference sequence). The CDR3 spans 14 residues. CDR3 sequence (DNA): TGTGCCAGCAGCTTGGACGGCCGGGGAGCCACCATATATTTT. Protein sequence: CASSLDGRGATIYF.

In its sample, this clone was seen a few times. This chain links TRBV19 with TRBJ2-1; 9 nucleotides match TRBD2. CDR1 and CDR2 (germline): LNHDA, SQIVND (reference sequence). The V gene end was trimmed by 0 bases and the J gene end by 4 bases; junction bases not matched to a gene: 10. This CDR3 contains 18 residues. The DNA for the CDR3 is TGTGCCAGTAGTATAGATTCCACCCCTAGCGGGAAATACAATGAGCAGTTCTTC. It translates to CASSIDSTPSGKYNEQFF.

The CDR3 DNA reads as TGCGCCAGCAGCCCCAGACAGGCTCGGGACCTGACTTTC. Translation gives CASSPRQARDLTF. The chain joins TRBV5-1 to TRBJ2-6; possibly TRBD1 for D (6 bases). V lost 4 bases, J lost 15 bases, and 17 bases lay in between. The CDR3 is made up of 13 amino acids. Germline values: CDR1 SGHRS, CDR2 YFSETQ.

The chain uses TRBV6-6 and TRBJ2-7; 7 positions match TRBD2. CDR3 size: 11 residues. Germline V gene sequence: CDR1 MNHNY, CDR2 SVGAGI (reference sequence). This CDR3 is CATGRVDEQYF. The CDR3 region has the DNA TGTGCTACGGGGAGGGTGGACGAGCAGTACTTC.

This sequence joins TRBV5-1 and TRBJ2-7; D gene ambiguous. CDR3 length: 13 residues. V was shortened by 2 bases and J by 2 bases, with 8 bases between the two germline ends. CDR1 SGHRS and CDR2 YFSETQ come from the germline V gene. In nucleotides, the CDR3 is TGCGCCAGCAGCTTAGTATCGGCCTACGAGCAGTACTTC. Its translation: CASSLVSAYEQYF.

The gene calls are TRBV28 and TRBJ1-5; D remains ambiguous. Germline V gene sequence: CDR1 MDHEN, CDR2 SYDVKM. CDR3 length: 15 amino acids. Deletions cut 7 bases from V and 2 bases from J, with 15 bases between. CDR3 protein: CASNEGFNGNQPQHF. DNA of the CDR3: TGTGCCAGCAACGAGGGCTTTAATGGCAATCAGCCCCAGCATTTT.

J is TRBJ1-2 and V is TRBV15; perhaps TRBD1 as D (5 bases). The CDR3 runs to 15 residues. Germline values: CDR1 LNHNV, CDR2 YYDKDF (reference sequence). Trimming pared 3 bases from V and 0 bases from J, leaving 11 bases between. CDR3 DNA sequence: TGTGCCACCAGCAGCAAATTACAGGCTAACTATGGCTACACCTTC. As protein: CATSSKLQANYGYTF.

The gene calls are TRBV10-2 and TRBJ2-1; the match to TRBD2 covers 10 bases. The CDR3 is made up of 18 amino acids. The V and J ends lost 1 base and 4 bases, in that order; junction bases with no gene match: 10. Germline V gene data show CDR1 as WSHSY and CDR2 as SAAADI. DNA for the CDR3: TGCGCCAGCAGTGAGTGGAGCGGGAGGGCCGGCGGGTACAATGAGCAGTTCTTC. This sequence encodes CASSEWSGRAGGYNEQFF.

V gene TRBV7-2 combines with J gene TRBJ1-5, with D possibly matching TRBD1 (6 bases). V lost 1 base and J lost 2, with 6 bases in between. This CDR3 is 14 amino acids long. The germline CDR1 and CDR2 sequences are SGHTA and FQGNSA. Here the CDR3 reads CASSLGTGNQPQHF. CDR3 in DNA: TGTGCCAGCAGCTTAGGGACAGGCAATCAGCCCCAGCATTTT. Supplemented by reference TRBV7-2 and TRBJ1-5, the full variable domain reads GAGVSQSPSNKVTEKGKDVELRCDPISGHTALYWYRQSLGQGLEFLIYFQGNSAPDKSGLPSDRFSAERTGGSVSTLTIQRTQQEDSAVYLCASSLGTGNQPQHFGDGTRLSIL.

The gene calls are TRBV6-2 or TRBV6-3 and TRBJ2-2; D possibly corresponds to TRBD2 (5 bases). The CDR3 contains 16 residues. Trimming pared 4 bases from V and 0 bases from J, leaving 12 bases between. Looked up from germline, CDR1 is MNHEY and CDR2 is SVGEGT. Written as DNA, the CDR3 is TGTGCCAGCAGTTCGTCGTCGGGGACGAACACCGGGGAGCTGTTTTTT. Translation gives CASSSSSGTNTGELFF.

In DNA, the CDR3 is TGTGCCTGGAGTCTATCAACGAGTACTGAAGCTTTCTTT. As protein: CAWSLSTSTEAFF. The V gene is TRBV30, the J gene TRBJ1-1; no firm D call. The CDR3 loop spans 13 amino acids. Trimming shortened V by 2 bases and J by 5 bases, and 12 bases separated the two germline ends. Looked up from germline, CDR1 is GTSNPN and CDR2 is SVGIG (reference sequence). Complete variable domain (other parts from reference TRBV30 and TRBJ1-1): SQTIHQWPATLVQPVGSPLSLECTVEGTSNPNLYWYRQAAGRGLQLLFYSVGIGQISSEVPQNLSASRPQDRQFILSSKKLLLSDSGFYLCAWSLSTSTEAFFGQGTRLTVV.

The CDR3 region has the DNA TGTGCCAGCAGTCGCCTACAGGGGGATAATGAAAAACTGTTTTTT. Encoded protein: CASSRLQGDNEKLFF. This chain joins TRBV6-6 and TRBJ1-4, with TRBD1 matching 8 bases. The CDR3 covers 15 residues. With V trimmed by 5 bases and J by 4 bases, 6 bases remained unmatched. CDR1 and CDR2 from the germline V gene are MNHNY and SVGAGI (reference sequence).